A single sample gave rise to the 16 T cell receptor beta chains below, sequenced in a study of PD-1 blockade in mismatch repair-deficient tumors. TCRdb's copy holds only in-frame clones and misses some; the assay was immunoSEQ multiplex PCR. The sample shows some 84,000 clones, about 84% of them seen only once. The source material was peripheral blood, sampled 12 weeks after starting pembrolizumab. These receptors originate from an adult with mismatch repair-deficient cancer.

The chain is built from TRBV18 and TRBJ2-3; D is undetermined. This CDR3 has 12 residues. The ends were cut back, 5 bases at V and 2 bases at J, with 5 bases in the middle. The germline CDR1 and CDR2 sequences are KGHSH and LQKENI. The CDR3 sequence: CASSRATDTQYF. The DNA for the CDR3 is TGTGCCAGCTCAAGGGCCACAGATACGCAGTATTTT. The whole variable domain, remainder taken from reference TRBV18 and TRBJ2-3, is NAGVMQNPRHLVRRRGQEARLRCSPMKGHSHVYWYRQLPEEGLKFMVYLQKENIIDESGMPKERFSAEFPKEGPSILRIQQVVRGDSAAYFCASSRATDTQYFGPGTRLTVL.

The genes are TRBV5-6 and TRBJ2-1; 11 bases agree with TRBD2. V was clipped by 0 bases and J by 5 bases; unmatched bases: 7. The CDR3 is 17 amino acids. CDR1 SGHDT and CDR2 YYEEEE come from the germline V gene. In DNA, the CDR3 is TGTGCCAGCAGCTTGGAGTCTAGCGGGAGGAAGCACAATGAGCAGTTCTTC. Protein sequence: CASSLESSGRKHNEQFF.

The V and J genes are TRBV11-1 and TRBJ2-2; 11 bases fit TRBD2. The V segment lost 0 bases and the J segment 5 bases; nucleotides outside the gene matches: 2. The CDR3 totals 16 residues. Germline CDR1 and CDR2: SGHAT and FQDESV (reference sequence). CDR3 residues: CASSLARLAGTGELFF. The CDR3 DNA reads TGTGCCAGCAGCTTAGCGAGACTAGCGGGGACCGGGGAGCTGTTTTTT.

V gene TRBV28 combines with J gene TRBJ1-1; no definite D call. From germline, CDR1 is MDHEN and CDR2 SYDVKM. The CDR3 length is 15 residues. Trimming pared 1 base from V and 1 base from J, leaving 10 bases between. CDR3 sequence (DNA): TGTGCCAGCAGTTTATTCCGCCCCGGGAACACTGAAGCTTTCTTT. The encoded protein is CASSLFRPGNTEAFF.

The CDR3 DNA reads TGTGCCAGCTCACCATGGGAGACCCAGTACTTC. This gives the protein CASSPWETQYF. The rearrangement links TRBV18 to TRBJ2-5; D not resolved. Germline V gene lookup returns CDR1 KGHSH and CDR2 LQKENI. Trimming took 2 bases from V and 5 from J, leaving 3 bases between them. The length of the CDR3 is 11 residues.

This sequence joins TRBV6-6 and TRBJ2-1; perhaps TRBD2 as D (6 bases). This CDR3 spans 15 amino acids. V was cut by 6 bases and J by 1 base, with 13 bases left in between. Germline lookup yields CDR1 MNHNY and CDR2 SVGAGI (reference sequence). The CDR3 region has the DNA TGTGCCAGCAGCCCCCGACTAGTATCCTACAATGAGCAGTTCTTC. Amino acids: CASSPRLVSYNEQFF.

This chain connects TRBV7-6 to TRBJ2-1; 12 positions agree with TRBD2. This CDR3 spans 16 amino acids. Trimming cost V 5 bases and J 7 bases; bases outside gene matches: 9. Germline V gives CDR1 SGHVS, CDR2 FNYEAQ. The CDR3 DNA is TGTGCCAGCAGCCGCCAGACTAGCGGGAGAAGAAATGAGCAGTTCTTC. Encoded protein: CASSRQTSGRRNEQFF. The variable domain in full, with the rest retrieved from reference TRBV7-6 and TRBJ2-1, is GAGVSQSPRYKVTKRGQDVALRCDPISGHVSLYWYRQALGQGPEFLTYFNYEAQQDKSGLPNDRFSAERPEGSISTLTIQRTEQRDSAMYRCASSRQTSGRRNEQFFGPGTRLTVL.

V is TRBV5-6 and J is TRBJ2-3; D could derive from TRBD1 or TRBD2 (5 bases each). This CDR3 is 14 amino acids long. Germline CDR1 is SGHDT and CDR2 is YYEEEE. Trimming pared 4 bases from V and 9 bases from J, leaving 18 bases between. The CDR3 spells CASSPSRVSETQYF. CDR3 coding DNA: TGTGCCAGCAGCCCTAGCAGGGTGTCCGAAACGCAGTATTTT. Looking up the rest from reference TRBV5-6 and TRBJ2-3 gives the full variable domain: DAGVTQSPTHLIKTRGQQVTLRCSPKSGHDTVSWYQQALGQGPQFIFQYYEEEERQRGNFPDRFSGHQFPNYSSELNVNALLLGDSALYLCASSPSRVSETQYFGPGTRLTVL.

This chain links TRBV5-1 with TRBJ1-2; D gene unclear. This CDR3 is 14 amino acids long. Trimming took 6 bases from V and 1 from J, leaving 13 bases between them. Germline values: CDR1 SGHRS, CDR2 YFSETQ. The CDR3 protein is CASNLDPNNYGYTF. In DNA, the CDR3 is TGCGCCAGCAATCTTGACCCAAATAACTATGGCTACACCTTC.

The chain couples TRBV6-5 to TRBJ2-1; D possibly matches TRBD1 or TRBD2 (5 bases each). The CDR3 has 14 residues. V lost 7 bases to trimming and J lost 3 bases, with 13 bases between them. The germline V gene encodes CDR1 MNHEY and CDR2 SVGAGI. The CDR3 DNA is TGTGCCAGCACAGCCGGGACCTACTACAATGAGCAGTTCTTC. This encodes CASTAGTYYNEQFF.

This chain joins TRBV19 and TRBJ2-7, with 8 nucleotides matching TRBD2. V shed 9 bases, J shed 1 base, and the junction held 5 bases outside the gene matches. The V gene's germline CDR1 is LNHDA and CDR2 SQIVND (reference sequence). The CDR3 has 13 residues. The DNA for the CDR3 is TGTGCCAGCCGAGCTAGCGGGTCCTACGAGCAGTACTTC. It specifies CASRASGSYEQYF.

The rearrangement links TRBV18 to TRBJ1-1; D remains ambiguous. V was pared by 4 bases and J by 2 bases, with 5 bases between. Germline V lookup: CDR1 KGHSH, CDR2 LQKENI. This CDR3 comprises 12 residues. CDR3 sequence: CASSQRNTEAFF. CDR3 nucleotides: TGTGCCAGCTCACAGAGAAACACTGAAGCTTTCTTT.

The chain joins TRBV2 to TRBJ2-3, with no clear D. Trimming left V 3 bases short and J 5 bases short, with 15 bases between. CDR1 SNHLY and CDR2 FYNNEI come from the germline V gene. The CDR3 totals 15 residues. The CDR3 sequence: CASSESAVPGDTQYF. The CDR3 DNA reads TGTGCCAGCAGTGAGAGCGCTGTCCCAGGAGATACGCAGTATTTT. The full variable domain, completed using reference TRBV2 and TRBJ2-3, is EPEVTQTPSHQVTQMGQEVILRCVPISNHLYFYWYRQILGQKVEFLVSFYNNEISEKSEIFDDQFSVERPDGSNFTLKIRSTKLEDSAMYFCASSESAVPGDTQYFGPGTRLTVL.

V is TRBV9 and J is TRBJ1-1; D gene ambiguous. V lost 0 bases and J 1 base, leaving 10 bases between the germline ends. Per the germline V gene, CDR1 is SGDLS and CDR2 is YYNGEE. This CDR3 is built from 15 residues. The CDR3 sequence: CASSVGAGTNTEAFF. In nucleotides, the CDR3 is TGTGCCAGCAGCGTAGGGGCAGGAACGAACACTGAAGCTTTCTTT.

This chain connects TRBV11-1 to TRBJ2-5, with 15 bases identical to TRBD2. After removal of 0 bases from V and 5 bases from J, the junction contained 7 bases not matched to a gene. The CDR3 is 18 amino acids. Germline V gene data show CDR1 as SGHAT and CDR2 as FQDESV (reference sequence). CDR3 in DNA: TGTGCCAGCAGCTTAGCGGGGACTAGCGGGAGGCGTGGCGAGACCCAGTACTTC. Its protein product is CASSLAGTSGRRGETQYF.

J is TRBJ2-3 and V is TRBV11-3; 8 nucleotides line up with TRBD1. The CDR3 has 16 amino acids. Germline assignment: CDR1 SGHNT and CDR2 YENEEA. With 5 bases clipped from V and 1 base from J, the junction kept 8 bases outside the gene matches. DNA for the CDR3: TGTGCCAGCAGCACCCGGACAGGGAGTGGCACAGATACGCAGTATTTT. It codes for CASSTRTGSGTDTQYF.